A single TCR beta chain is shown here with its context. As yet, its antigen is unknown. Germline V gives CDR1 LGHNA, CDR2 YSLEER. The V gene lost 0 bases and the J gene lost 7 bases, with 16 bases spanning the gap. The CDR3 is made up of 16 amino acids. The data belong to a study of high-grade serous ovarian cancer treatment subgroups. As for the study in general: On average, roughly 15,000 reads and 7,000 to 8,500 unique TCR beta rearrangements were obtained per sample. Study-level results: These tumor repertoires lack spatial information from bulk sequencing. Same-patient tumor repertoires overlapped at about 0.11 to 0.8; different patients barely overlapped. TCR relatedness rose with neoantigen level and trended with mutation load.

The repertoire was sequenced with immunoSEQ multiplex PCR; TCRdb's copy has only in-frame clones and lacks some. The data contain 5,800 or so clones, over 65% of them singletons. Tumor samples were obtained before definitive surgery or chemotherapy. The clonotype comes from a human donor with high-grade serous ovarian cancer. Specimen: tumor tissue. V and J are TRBV4-3 and TRBJ1-3; TRBD1 might be the D (6 bases). CDR3: CASSQDPYGGLNTIYF. DNA of the CDR3: TGCGCCAGCAGCCAAGACCCCTACGGGGGCCTGAACACCATATATTTT.